This T cell receptor (beta chain) was sequenced for a study of blood T cell repertoires in COVID-19. Study summary: COVID-19 samples, acute and convalescent, were from the United States, Italy and Spain. T cells, B-cell-depleted T cells, or PBMCs supplied cDNA or gDNA.

Enrollment of patients from Seattle took place during active infection, with longitudinal follow-up. V lost 4 bases and J lost 1, with 8 bases in between. The V gene's germline CDR1 is MNHEY and CDR2 SMNVEV (reference sequence). The CDR3 is made up of 13 amino acids. Produced via immunoSEQ multiplex PCR; TCRdb's table is partial and in-frame only. In the table there are 410,000 or so clones, 89% of which are singletons. The sample was peripheral blood. The clonotype was recovered from a woman aged 40 to 55 with COVID-19, enrolled during active disease. The V call is TRBV27, the J call TRBJ2-7, with D possibly matching TRBD1 (6 bases). CDR3 residues: CASSSTGSYEQYF. CDR3 nucleotides: TGTGCCAGCAGTTCCACAGGGTCCTACGAGCAGTACTTC.